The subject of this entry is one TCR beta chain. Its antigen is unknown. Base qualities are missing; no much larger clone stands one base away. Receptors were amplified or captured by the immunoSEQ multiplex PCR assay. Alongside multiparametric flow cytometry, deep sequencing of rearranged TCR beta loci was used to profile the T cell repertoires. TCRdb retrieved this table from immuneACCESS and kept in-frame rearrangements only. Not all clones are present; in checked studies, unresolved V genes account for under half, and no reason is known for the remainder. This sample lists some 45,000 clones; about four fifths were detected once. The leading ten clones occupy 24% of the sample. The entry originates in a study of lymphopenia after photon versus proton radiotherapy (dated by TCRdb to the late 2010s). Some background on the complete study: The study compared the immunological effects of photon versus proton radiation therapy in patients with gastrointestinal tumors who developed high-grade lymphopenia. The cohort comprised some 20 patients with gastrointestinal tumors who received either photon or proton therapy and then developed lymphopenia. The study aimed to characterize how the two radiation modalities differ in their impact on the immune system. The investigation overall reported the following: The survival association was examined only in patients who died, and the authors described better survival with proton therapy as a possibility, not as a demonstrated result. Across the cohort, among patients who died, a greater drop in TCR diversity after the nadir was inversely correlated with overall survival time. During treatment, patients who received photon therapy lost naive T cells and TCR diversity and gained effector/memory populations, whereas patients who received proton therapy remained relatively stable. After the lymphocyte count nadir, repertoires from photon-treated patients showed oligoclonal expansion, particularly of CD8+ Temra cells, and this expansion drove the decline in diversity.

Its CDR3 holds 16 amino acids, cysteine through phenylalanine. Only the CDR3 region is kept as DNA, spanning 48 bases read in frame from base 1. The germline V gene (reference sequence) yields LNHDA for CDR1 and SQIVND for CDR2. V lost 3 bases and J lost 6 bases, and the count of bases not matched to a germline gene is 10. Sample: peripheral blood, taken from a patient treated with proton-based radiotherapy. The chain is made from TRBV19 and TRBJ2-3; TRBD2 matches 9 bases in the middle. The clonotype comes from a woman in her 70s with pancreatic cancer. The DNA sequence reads TGTGCCAGTAGTATGAGCGGGAGGTTCGGTGTTGATACGCAGTATTTT. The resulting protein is CASSMSGRFGVDTQYF.